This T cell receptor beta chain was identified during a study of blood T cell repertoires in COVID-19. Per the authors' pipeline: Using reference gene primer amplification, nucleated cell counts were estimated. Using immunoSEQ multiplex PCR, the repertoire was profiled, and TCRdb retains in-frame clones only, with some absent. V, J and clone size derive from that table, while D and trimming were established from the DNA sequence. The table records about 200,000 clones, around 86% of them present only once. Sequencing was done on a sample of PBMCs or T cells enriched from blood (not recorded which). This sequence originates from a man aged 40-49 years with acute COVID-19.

Written as DNA, the CDR3 is TGTGCCAGCAGCTTAAATTTGGCGGGAGGGGTTTACGAGCAGTACTTC. The encoded protein is CASSLNLAGGVYEQYF. This rearrangement joins TRBV7-9 to TRBJ2-7; 9 bases line up with TRBD2. The CDR3 runs 16 residues. V trimming: 2 bases; J trimming: 4 bases; junction bases outside the gene matches: 9. CDR1 is SEHNR, CDR2 FQNEAQ, per germline (reference sequence).